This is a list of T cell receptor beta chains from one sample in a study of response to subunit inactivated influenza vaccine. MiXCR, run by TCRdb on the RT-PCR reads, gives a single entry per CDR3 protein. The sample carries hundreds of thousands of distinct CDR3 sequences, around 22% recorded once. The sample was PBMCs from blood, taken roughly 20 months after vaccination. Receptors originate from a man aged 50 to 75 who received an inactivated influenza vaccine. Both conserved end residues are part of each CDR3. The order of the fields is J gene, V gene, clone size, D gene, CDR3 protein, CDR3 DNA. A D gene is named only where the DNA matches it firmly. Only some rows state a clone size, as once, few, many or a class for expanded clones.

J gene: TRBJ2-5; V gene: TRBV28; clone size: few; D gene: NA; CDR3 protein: CASSVLPDSGKTQYF; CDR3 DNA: TGTGCCAGCAGTGTCCTCCCGGACAGCGGAAAGACCCAGTACTTC
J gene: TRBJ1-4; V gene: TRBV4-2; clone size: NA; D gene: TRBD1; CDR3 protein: CASSQDRGLSEKLFF; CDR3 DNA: TGTGCCAGCAGCCAGGACAGGGGGTTGAGTGAAAAACTGTTTTTT
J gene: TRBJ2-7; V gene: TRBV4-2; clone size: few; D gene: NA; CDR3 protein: CASSQEQTRNYEQYF; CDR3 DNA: TGTGCCAGCAGCCAAGAACAGACAAGAAATTACGAGCAGTACTTC
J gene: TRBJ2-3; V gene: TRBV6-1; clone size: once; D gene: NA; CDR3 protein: CASGAGISVAQYF; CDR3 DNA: TGTGCCAGCGGGGCAGGTATCTCCGTTGCGCAGTATTTT
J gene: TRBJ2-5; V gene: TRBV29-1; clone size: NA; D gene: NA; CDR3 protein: CSTRGSVKSETQYF; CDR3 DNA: TGCAGCACCCGGGGTAGCGTGAAATCAGAGACCCAGTACTTC
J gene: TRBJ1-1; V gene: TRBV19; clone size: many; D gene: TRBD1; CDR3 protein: CASTDRGRAEAFF; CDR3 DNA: TGTGCCAGTACGGACAGGGGGAGAGCTGAAGCTTTCTTT
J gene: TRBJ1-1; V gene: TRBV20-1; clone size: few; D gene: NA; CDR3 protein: CSANRVNTEAFF; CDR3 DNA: TGCAGTGCTAATAGGGTGAACACTGAAGCTTTCTTT
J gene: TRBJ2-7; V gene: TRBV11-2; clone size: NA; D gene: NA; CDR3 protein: CASSRYGSYEQYF; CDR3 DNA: TGTGCCAGCAGCCGCTACGGATCCTACGAGCAGTACTTC
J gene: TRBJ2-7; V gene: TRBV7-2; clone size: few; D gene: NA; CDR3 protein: CASSPWTSSYEQYF; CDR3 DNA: TGTGCCAGCAGCCCGTGGACTTCCTCCTACGAGCAGTACTTC
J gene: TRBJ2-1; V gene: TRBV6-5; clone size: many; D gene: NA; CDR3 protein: CASSYLGGGGNEQFF; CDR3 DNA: TGTGCCAGCAGTTACTTGGGAGGGGGGGGTAATGAGCAGTTCTTC
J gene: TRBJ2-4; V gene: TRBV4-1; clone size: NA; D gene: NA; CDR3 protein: CASSQDSDIQYF; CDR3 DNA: TGCGCCAGCAGCCAAGACTCGGACATTCAGTACTTC
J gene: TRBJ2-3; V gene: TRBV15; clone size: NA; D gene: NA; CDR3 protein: CASYSGTSTDTQYF; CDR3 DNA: TGTGCCTCCTACTCCGGGACTAGCACAGATACGCAGTATTTT
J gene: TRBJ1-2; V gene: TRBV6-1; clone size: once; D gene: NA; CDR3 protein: CASGIDGYTF; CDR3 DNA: TGTGCCAGCGGAATAGATGGCTACACCTTC
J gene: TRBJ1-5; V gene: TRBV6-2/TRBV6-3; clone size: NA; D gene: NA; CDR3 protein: CASSLGTVNLQPQHF; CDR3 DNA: TGTGCCAGCAGTCTCGGGACCGTTAATCTTCAGCCCCAGCATTTT
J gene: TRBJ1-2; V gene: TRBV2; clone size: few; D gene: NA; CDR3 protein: CASLGQGYGYTF; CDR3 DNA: TGTGCCAGCCTGGGGCAGGGTTATGGCTACACCTTC
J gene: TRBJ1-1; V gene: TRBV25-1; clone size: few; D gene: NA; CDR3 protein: CASSDGTSNTEAFF; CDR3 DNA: TGTGCCAGCAGTGACGGGACCTCGAACACTGAAGCTTTCTTT
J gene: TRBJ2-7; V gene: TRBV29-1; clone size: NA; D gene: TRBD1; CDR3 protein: CSVEAITTGVGEQYF; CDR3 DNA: TGCAGCGTTGAAGCTATAACTACAGGGGTCGGCGAGCAGTACTTC
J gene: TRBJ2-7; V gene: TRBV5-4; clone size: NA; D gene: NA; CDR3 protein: CASSTYDRSEQYF; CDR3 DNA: TGTGCCAGCAGCACATATGACAGGTCCGAGCAGTACTTC
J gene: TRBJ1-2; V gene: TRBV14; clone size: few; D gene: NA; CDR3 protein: CASSHGPGSYTF; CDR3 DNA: TGTGCCAGCAGCCACGGACCCGGGAGCTACACCTTC
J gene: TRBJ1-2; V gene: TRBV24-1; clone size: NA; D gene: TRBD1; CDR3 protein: CATSDSFGTGGHGYTF; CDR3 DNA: TGTGCCACCAGTGATTCCTTCGGGACAGGGGGGCATGGCTACACCTTC
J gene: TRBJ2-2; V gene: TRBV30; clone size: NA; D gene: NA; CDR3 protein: CAWSLGLGPGELFF; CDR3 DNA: TGTGCCTGGAGTCTCGGGCTCGGACCCGGGGAGCTGTTTTTT
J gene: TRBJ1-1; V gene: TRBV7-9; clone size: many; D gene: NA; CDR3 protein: CASSLSGTAEAFF; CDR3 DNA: TGTGCCAGCAGCTTAAGCGGAACGGCTGAAGCTTTCTTT
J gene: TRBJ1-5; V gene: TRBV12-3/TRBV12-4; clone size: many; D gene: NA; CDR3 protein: CASSEPPSAQHF; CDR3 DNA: TGTGCCAGCAGCGAGCCCCCATCCGCCCAGCATTTT
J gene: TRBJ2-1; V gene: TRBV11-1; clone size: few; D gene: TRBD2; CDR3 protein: CASSSRTSGGRNEQFF; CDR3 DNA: TGTGCCAGCAGCTCAAGGACTAGCGGGGGTCGAAATGAGCAGTTCTTC
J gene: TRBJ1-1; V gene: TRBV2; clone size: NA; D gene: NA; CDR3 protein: CASSEARGSTEAFF; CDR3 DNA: TGTGCCAGCAGTGAAGCGCGGGGGAGCACTGAAGCTTTCTTT
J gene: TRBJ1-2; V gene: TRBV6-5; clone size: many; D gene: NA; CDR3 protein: CASSFSRQVNYGYTF; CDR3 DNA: TGTGCCAGCAGTTTTTCTCGCCAGGTGAACTATGGCTACACCTTC
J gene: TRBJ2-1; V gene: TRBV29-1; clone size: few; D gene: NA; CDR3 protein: CSVEGHGGNEQFF; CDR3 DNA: TGCAGCGTTGAGGGCCACGGCGGCAATGAGCAGTTCTTC
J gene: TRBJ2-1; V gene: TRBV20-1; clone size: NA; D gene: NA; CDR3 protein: CSADKSNEQFF; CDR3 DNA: TGCAGTGCTGACAAATCGAATGAGCAGTTCTTC
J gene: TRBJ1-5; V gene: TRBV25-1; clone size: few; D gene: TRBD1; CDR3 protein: CATTDQTGRYSNQPQHF; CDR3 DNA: TGTGCCACCACAGACCAGACAGGGCGCTATAGCAATCAGCCCCAGCATTTT
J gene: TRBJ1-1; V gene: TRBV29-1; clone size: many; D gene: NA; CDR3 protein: CSVQQEMNTEAFF; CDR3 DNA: TGCAGCGTTCAGCAGGAAATGAACACTGAAGCTTTCTTT
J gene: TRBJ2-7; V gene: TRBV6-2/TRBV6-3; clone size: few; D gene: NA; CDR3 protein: CASRPVGTSHRSYEQYF; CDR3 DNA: TGTGCCAGCAGACCAGTGGGGACCTCCCATAGGTCCTACGAGCAGTACTTC
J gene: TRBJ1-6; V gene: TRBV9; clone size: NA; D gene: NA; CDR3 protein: CASSVSPVVNSPLHF; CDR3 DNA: TGTGCCAGCAGCGTATCACCGGTGGTAAATTCACCCCTCCACTTT
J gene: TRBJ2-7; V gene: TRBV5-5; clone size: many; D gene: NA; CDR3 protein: CASSLGLGSSYEQYF; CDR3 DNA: TGTGCCAGCAGCTTGGGATTGGGAAGCTCCTACGAGCAGTACTTC
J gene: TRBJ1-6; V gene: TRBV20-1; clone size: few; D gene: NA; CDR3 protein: CSGFPSASPLHF; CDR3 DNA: TGCAGTGGTTTCCCCTCCGCTTCACCCCTCCACTTT
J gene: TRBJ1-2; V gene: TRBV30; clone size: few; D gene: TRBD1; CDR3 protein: CAWSTRTGDGALF; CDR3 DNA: TGTGCCTGGAGTACCCGGACAGGGGACGGAGCCCTCTTC
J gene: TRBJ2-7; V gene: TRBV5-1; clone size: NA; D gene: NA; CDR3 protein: CASSVGPGDPYEQYF; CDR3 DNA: TGCGCCAGCAGCGTAGGTCCAGGGGACCCATACGAGCAGTACTTC
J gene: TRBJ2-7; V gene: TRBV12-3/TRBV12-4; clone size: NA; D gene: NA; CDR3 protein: CASTFLRGSYEQYF; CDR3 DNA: TGTGCCAGCACTTTCCTGAGGGGTTCCTACGAGCAGTACTTC
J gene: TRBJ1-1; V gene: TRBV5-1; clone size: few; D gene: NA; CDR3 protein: CASSLRPGMNTEAFF; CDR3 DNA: TGCGCCAGCAGCTTGAGGCCAGGGATGAACACTGAAGCTTTCTTT
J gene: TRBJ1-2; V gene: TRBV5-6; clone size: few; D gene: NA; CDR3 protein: CASSPVGGPYGYTF; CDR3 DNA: TGTGCCAGCAGTCCGGTTGGGGGGCCCTATGGCTACACCTTC
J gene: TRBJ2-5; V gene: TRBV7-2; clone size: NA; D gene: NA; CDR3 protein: CAGQWQETQYF; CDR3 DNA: TGTGCCGGGCAATGGCAAGAGACCCAGTACTTC
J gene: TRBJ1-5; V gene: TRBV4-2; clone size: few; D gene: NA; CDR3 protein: CASSQDLWQGQQPQHF; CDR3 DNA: TGTGCCAGCAGCCAAGATCTCTGGCAGGGACAACAGCCCCAGCATTTT
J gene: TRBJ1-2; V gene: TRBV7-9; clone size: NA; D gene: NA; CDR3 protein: CASSFSPGRTYGYTF; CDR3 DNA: TGTGCCAGCAGCTTCAGCCCGGGACGGACCTATGGCTACACCTTC
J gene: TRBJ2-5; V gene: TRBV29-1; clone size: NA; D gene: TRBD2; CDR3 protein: CSVDRLAGSQETQYF; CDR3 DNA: TGCAGCGTTGACAGACTAGCGGGGTCCCAAGAGACCCAGTACTTC
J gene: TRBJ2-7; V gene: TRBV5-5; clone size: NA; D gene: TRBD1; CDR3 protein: CASSTGQGFYEQYF; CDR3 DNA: TGTGCCAGCAGCACAGGACAGGGTTTCTACGAGCAGTACTTC
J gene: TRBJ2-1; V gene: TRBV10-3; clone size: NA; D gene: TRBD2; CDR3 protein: CAISESGLAGQDEQFF; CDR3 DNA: TGTGCCATCAGTGAGTCGGGGCTAGCGGGTCAGGATGAGCAGTTCTTC
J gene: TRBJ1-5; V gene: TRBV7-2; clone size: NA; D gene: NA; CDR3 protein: CASSLVGGPQHF; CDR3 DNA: TGTGCCAGCAGCTTAGTGGGGGGACCCCAGCATTTT
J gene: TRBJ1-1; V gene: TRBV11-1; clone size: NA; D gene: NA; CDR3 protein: CASSLTFRGGIKKSEAFF; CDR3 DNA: TGTGCCAGCAGCCTGACCTTTAGGGGAGGGATAAAGAAAAGTGAAGCTTTCTTT
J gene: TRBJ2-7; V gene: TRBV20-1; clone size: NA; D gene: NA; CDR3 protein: CSAREPHKGAIYEQYF; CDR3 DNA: TGCAGTGCTAGAGAACCCCATAAGGGTGCGATTTACGAGCAGTACTTC
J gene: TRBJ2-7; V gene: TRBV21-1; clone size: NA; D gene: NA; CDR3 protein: CASSKARFYEQYF; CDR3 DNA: TGTGCCAGCAGCAAAGCCAGGTTCTACGAGCAGTACTTC
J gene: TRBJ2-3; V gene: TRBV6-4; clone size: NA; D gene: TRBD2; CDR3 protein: CASSDRGGSDTQYF; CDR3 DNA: TGTGCCAGCAGTGACCGCGGGGGGTCAGATACGCAGTATTTT